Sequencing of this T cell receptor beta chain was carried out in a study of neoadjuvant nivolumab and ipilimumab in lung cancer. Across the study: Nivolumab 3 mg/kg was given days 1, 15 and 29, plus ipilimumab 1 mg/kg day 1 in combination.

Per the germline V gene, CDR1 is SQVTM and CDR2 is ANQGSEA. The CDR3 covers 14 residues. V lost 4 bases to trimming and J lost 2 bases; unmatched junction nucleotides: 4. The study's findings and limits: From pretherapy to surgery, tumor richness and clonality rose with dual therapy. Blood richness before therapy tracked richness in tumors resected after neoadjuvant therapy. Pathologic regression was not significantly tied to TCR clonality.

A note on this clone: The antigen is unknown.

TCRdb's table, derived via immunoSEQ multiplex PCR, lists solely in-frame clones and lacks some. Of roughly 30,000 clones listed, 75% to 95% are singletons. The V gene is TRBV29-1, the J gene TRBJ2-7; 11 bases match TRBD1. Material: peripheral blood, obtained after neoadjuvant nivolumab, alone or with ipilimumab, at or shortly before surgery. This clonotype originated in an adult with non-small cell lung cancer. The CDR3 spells CSVGTGGATYEQYF. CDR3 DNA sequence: TGCAGCGTTGGGACAGGGGGCGCAACCTACGAGCAGTACTTC.